Given below is one TCR beta chain in context. What it recognizes is unknown. The table came from immunoSEQ multiplex PCR; TCRdb's copy has only in-frame clones and leaves some out. The table includes over 100,000 clones, about 90% detected once. This sample was taken from a study of T cell responses to AZD1222 COVID-19 vaccine. Overall study findings and caveats: Reportedly, close to half of spike-specific TCRs are directed against unmutated variant regions. Just five or six AZD1222 recipients were seropositive at baseline. Donors were mostly white British, more females; clonal diversity possibly underestimated.

The CDR3 length is 17 residues. The V gene end was trimmed by 1 base and the J gene end by 2 bases; junction bases not matched to a gene: 8. The germline gives CDR1 SGHVS, CDR2 FNYEAQ. The chain links TRBV7-6 to TRBJ1-3; 7 positions match TRBD1. This sequence originates from an adult in good health. Sequenced here: peripheral blood, sampled on day 0 of AZD1222 vaccination. This CDR3 is CASSLEGRGIPGNTIYF. As DNA, the CDR3 is TGTGCCAGCAGCTTAGAGGGCAGGGGGATCCCTGGAAACACCATATATTTT. Complete variable domain (other parts from reference TRBV7-6 and TRBJ1-3): GAGVSQSPRYKVTKRGQDVALRCDPISGHVSLYWYRQALGQGPEFLTYFNYEAQQDKSGLPNDRFSAERPEGSISTLTIQRTEQRDSAMYRCASSLEGRGIPGNTIYFGEGSWLTVV.